This T cell receptor (beta chain) originates from a study of blood T cell repertoires in COVID-19. Assay used: immunoSEQ multiplex PCR; TCRdb lists only in-frame clones, some missing. The data show 280,000 or so clones, with roughly four fifths seen just once and 9.4% held by the top ten. The CDR3 extends over 17 amino acids. J gave up 4 bases and V 3 bases, and 13 bases lay outside the gene matches. In germline, CDR1 is LGHNA, CDR2 YSLEER. The sequencing input was peripheral blood. The clonotype originates from a woman aged 45 to 65 who had recovered from COVID-19. This chain joins TRBV4-3 and TRBJ2-7, with TRBD2 matching over 9 bases. CDR3 sequence (DNA): TGCGCCAGCAGCCAGGGGTTGCCCGGACTAGCGTCTTACGAGCAGTACTTC. Encoded protein: CASSQGLPGLASYEQYF.